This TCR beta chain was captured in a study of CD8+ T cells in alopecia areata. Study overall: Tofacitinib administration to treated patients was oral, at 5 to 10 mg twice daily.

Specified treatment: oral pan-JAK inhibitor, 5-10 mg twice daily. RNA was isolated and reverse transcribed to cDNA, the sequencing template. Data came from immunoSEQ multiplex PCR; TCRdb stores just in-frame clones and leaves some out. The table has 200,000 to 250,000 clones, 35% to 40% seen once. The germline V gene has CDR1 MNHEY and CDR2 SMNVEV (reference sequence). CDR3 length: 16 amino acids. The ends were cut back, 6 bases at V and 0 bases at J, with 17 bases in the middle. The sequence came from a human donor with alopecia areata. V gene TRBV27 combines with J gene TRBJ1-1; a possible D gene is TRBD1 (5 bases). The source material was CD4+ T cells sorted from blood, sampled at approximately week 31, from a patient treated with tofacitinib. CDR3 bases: TGTGCCAGCAGCGTAAGGCAGGGTGGAATGAACACTGAAGCTTTCTTT. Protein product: CASSVRQGGMNTEAFF.